Below, 15 T cell receptor beta chains from the same sample are listed, as sequenced in a study of T cells after yellow fever vaccination. TCRdb itself ran the 5' RACE reads through MiXCR, one entry per CDR3 protein. The table has about 85,000 distinct CDR3 sequences, 10% to 15% seen once. The specimen was CD8+ T cells not binding an NS4B(214-222) dextramer, sorted from PBMCs, collected roughly 20 days after the first yellow fever vaccination. These receptors all come from a man aged 18-30 years who received the YFV17D yellow fever vaccine.

In its sample, this clonotype was seen a few times. The chain has TRBV5-6 and TRBJ1-5; D is perhaps TRBD1 (6 bases). The V end was cut by 0 bases, the J end by 1 base, with 11 bases between. This CDR3 has 16 amino acids. The germline gives CDR1 SGHDT, CDR2 YYEEEE. The CDR3: CASSLGGQRSNQPQHF. The CDR3 bases are TGTGCCAGCAGCTTGGGTGGACAGCGAAGCAATCAGCCCCAGCATTTT.

This clonotype was observed a handful of times. CDR3 loop: CASSSPPTGAPKDTQYF. DNA for the CDR3: TGTGCCAGCAGTTCACCACCAACCGGGGCCCCCAAAGATACGCAGTATTTT. This chain uses TRBV12-3 or TRBV12-4 with TRBJ2-3; D is tentatively TRBD1 or TRBD2 (5 bases each). This CDR3 region has 17 residues. V lost 4 bases, J lost 5 bases, and 22 bases lay in between.

This chain uses TRBV7-6 with TRBJ2-7, with 9 bases aligning to TRBD1. Trimming cost V 4 bases and J 5 bases; bases outside gene matches: 6. The CDR3 covers 14 residues. Germline lookup yields CDR1 SGHVS and CDR2 FNYEAQ. The CDR3, as DNA: TGTGCCAGCAGCTGGGACACAGGGGGCAACGAGCAGTACTTC. It yields the protein CASSWDTGGNEQYF. The full variable domain, in which reference TRBV7-6 and TRBJ2-7 provide the parts outside the CDR3, is GAGVSQSPRYKVTKRGQDVALRCDPISGHVSLYWYRQALGQGPEFLTYFNYEAQQDKSGLPNDRFSAERPEGSISTLTIQRTEQRDSAMYRCASSWDTGGNEQYFGPGTRLTVT.

This clonotype was counted ten times or more. This chain uses TRBV9 with TRBJ2-2, with D maybe TRBD2 (5 bases). Trimming stripped 0 bases from V and 7 bases from J, with 10 bases between. Germline V CDR1 and CDR2: SGDLS, YYNGEE. CDR3 length equals 14 residues. The CDR3 DNA follows: TGTGCCAGCAGCGTAGCTTACCGGGGCGGGGAGCTGTTTTTT. Its protein is CASSVAYRGGELFF.

V is TRBV27 and J is TRBJ1-2; no definite D call. This CDR3 comprises 12 residues. The germline CDR1 and CDR2 sequences are MNHEY and SMNVEV (reference sequence). The V and J ends lost 6 bases and 7 bases respectively, with 12 bases between them. The CDR3, as DNA: TGTGCCAGCAGAGACCGATCGGGTGGCTACACCTTC. Protein product: CASRDRSGGYTF.

The chain recombines TRBV27 with TRBJ1-2; 9 nucleotides line up with TRBD1. This CDR3 contains 16 residues. The germline V gene has CDR1 MNHEY and CDR2 SMNVEV (reference sequence). V lost 0 bases, J lost 3 bases, and 5 bases stayed unmatched. CDR3 coding DNA: TGTGCCAGCAGTTTATCACAGGGGGCCTTAGACTATGGCTACACCTTC. This sequence encodes CASSLSQGALDYGYTF.

V is TRBV29-1 and J is TRBJ2-7; perhaps D is TRBD1 or TRBD2 (5 bases each). Between the trimmed V and J ends, which lost 2 bases and 3 bases, there was a span of 11 bases. CDR1 is SQVTM, CDR2 ANQGSEA, per germline. The CDR3 runs to 13 residues. CDR3 coding DNA: TGCAGCGTTGAAAGAGGGGACCGCTACGAGCAGTACTTC. Its protein is CSVERGDRYEQYF.

This clonotype showed up just a few times. V and J are TRBV29-1 and TRBJ2-5; TRBD2 is a possible D gene (6 bases). The CDR3 length is 14 residues. Trimming shortened V by 0 bases and J by 5 bases, and 13 bases separated the two germline ends. Germline loops: CDR1 SQVTM, CDR2 ANQGSEA. The CDR3 DNA follows: TGCAGCGTTGAAGAAATAGGAGGAGGGGAGACCCAGTACTTC. This gives the protein CSVEEIGGGETQYF. Filled out from reference TRBV29-1 and TRBJ2-5, the complete variable domain reads SAVISQKPSRDICQRGTSLTIQCQVDSQVTMMFWYRQQPGQSLTLIATANQGSEATYESGFVIDKFPISRPNLTFSTLTVSNMSPEDSSIYLCSVEEIGGGETQYFGPGTRLLVL.

This clonotype was observed a few times. The chain carries TRBV12-3 or TRBV12-4 and TRBJ1-1; 7 bases map to TRBD1. V was pared by 7 bases and J by 0 bases, with 5 bases of the junction left unmatched. The CDR3 consists of 14 residues. This CDR3 is CASTDRAMNTEAFF. CDR3 sequence (DNA): TGTGCCAGCACCGACAGGGCAATGAACACTGAAGCTTTCTTT.

This clonotype was counted between two and nine times. This rearrangement joins TRBV4-1 to TRBJ2-2; 7 nucleotides align to TRBD2. The ends lost 1 base at V and 2 bases at J; junction bases unmatched: 7. Germline CDR1 reads MGHRA; CDR2 reads YSYEKL. The CDR3 is made up of 17 amino acids. The CDR3 sequence: CASSQVGGGFNTGELFF. The CDR3 coding sequence is TGCGCCAGCAGCCAAGTTGGGGGGGGATTTAACACCGGGGAGCTGTTTTTT.

The V and J genes are TRBV7-6 and TRBJ2-7; possible D gene TRBD1, 5 bases. From germline, CDR1 is SGHVS and CDR2 FNYEAQ. CDR3 length equals 12 residues. Trimming removed 5 bases at V and 3 bases at J, with 8 bases between. CDR3 loop: CASSGTGYEQYF. The CDR3 nucleotides are TGTGCCAGCAGCGGTACAGGCTACGAGCAGTACTTC.

This clonotype was seen more than once but under ten times. The rearrangement joins TRBV11-2 to TRBJ2-1; 8 bases map to TRBD2. Germline lookup yields CDR1 SGHAT and CDR2 FQNNGV. This CDR3 is 14 amino acids long. V shed 5 bases and J 7 bases; nucleotides not matched to a gene: 7. CDR3 residues: CASSATSAMNEQFF. Here the CDR3 DNA reads TGTGCCAGCAGCGCGACTAGCGCCATGAATGAGCAGTTCTTC.

The chain employs TRBV12-3 or TRBV12-4 and TRBJ1-1; unclear D gene. CDR3 length: 14 amino acids. Trimming took off 1 base at V and 0 bases at J, with 6 bases between the two ends. For the CDR3, the DNA is TGTGCCAGCAGTTTAGAGCCCATGAACACTGAAGCTTTCTTT. Its protein is CASSLEPMNTEAFF.

This clonotype was seen ten or more times. The rearrangement uses TRBV12-3 or TRBV12-4 and TRBJ2-7; no reliable D call. Between the trimmed V and J ends, which lost 4 bases and 6 bases, there was a span of 10 bases. The CDR3 contains 12 residues. The CDR3 region is CASSWGVGEQYF. CDR3 DNA sequence: TGTGCCAGCAGTTGGGGTGTTGGCGAGCAGTACTTC.

The chain is built from TRBV7-2 and TRBJ1-4; D is unclear. The CDR3 extends over 15 amino acids. With 1 base removed from V and 6 bases from J, the gap between germline ends came to 12 bases. CDR1 and CDR2 (germline): SGHTA, FQGNSA. The DNA for the CDR3 is TGTGCCAGCAGCTTAGTAGCTGGCGGCGATGAAAAACTGTTTTTT. Protein sequence: CASSLVAGGDEKLFF.